These 25 T cell receptor beta chains came from one sample sequenced in a study of T cells in Graves' hyperthyroidism and ophthalmopathy. TCR beta CDR3 region amplification was performed from RNA transcripts. An initial round of RT-PCR targeting the TCR CDR3 relied on the HTBI primer set. One entry per CDR3 protein, called by TCRdb with MiXCR from the multiplex PCR reads. The sample contains about 640,000 distinct CDR3 sequences, roughly 20% of which appear only once. The sample taken for sequencing was blood. Receptors originate from a young man with Graves' ophthalmopathy.

This clonotype was seen many times. The chain is built from TRBV28 and TRBJ1-2; 9 bases line up with TRBD1. J lost 8 bases, V lost 3 bases, and 10 bases had no gene match. This CDR3 region has 15 residues. Germline CDR1 reads MDHEN; CDR2 reads SYDVKM. CDR3 sequence (DNA): TGTGCCAGCAGTTTCGTTTGGGACAGGGTAAGCGGCTACACCTTC. The encoded protein is CASSFVWDRVSGYTF.

This clonotype came up many times. The CDR3 protein is CASSSTPSGTYNEQFF. CDR3 DNA: TGCGCCAGCAGCTCGACCCCTAGCGGAACCTACAATGAGCAGTTCTTC. The V call is TRBV5-1, the J call TRBJ2-1; 7 bases are shared with TRBD2. The V gene end was trimmed by 3 bases and the J gene end by 2 bases; junction bases not matched to a gene: 8. Germline V gene lookup returns CDR1 SGHRS and CDR2 YFSETQ. This CDR3 has 16 amino acids.

This clonotype has a handful of counts. The rearrangement uses TRBV28 and TRBJ2-6, with 8 bases matching TRBD1. The CDR3 contains 16 residues. V was clipped by 0 bases and J by 2 bases; unmatched bases: 0. Germline CDR1 and CDR2: MDHEN and SYDVKM. The CDR3 spells CASSLWDRAGANVLTF. CDR3 in DNA: TGTGCCAGCAGTTTATGGGACAGGGCTGGGGCCAACGTCCTGACTTTC.

The chain employs TRBV18 and TRBJ1-6; 7 bases align to TRBD1. Unmatched junction bases numbered 7, after V lost 3 bases and J lost 8 bases. The CDR3 has 15 residues. CDR1 KGHSH and CDR2 LQKENI come from the germline V gene. The CDR3 nucleotides read TGTGCCAGCTCACCTGCAAGACAGGGTGATTCACCCCTCCACTTT. Protein sequence: CASSPARQGDSPLHF.

This clonotype was detected only a few times. The chain employs TRBV7-9 and TRBJ2-7; 7 bases align to TRBD1. The CDR3 has 14 residues. Trimming removed 4 bases from V and 3 bases from J; junction bases left unmatched: 6. Per the germline V gene, CDR1 is SEHNR and CDR2 is FQNEAQ (reference sequence). DNA of the CDR3: TGTGCCAGCAGCTCCAGACAGGGAATCTACGAGCAGTACTTC. Encoded protein: CASSSRQGIYEQYF.

This clonotype has a count of ten or more. The rearrangement joins TRBV7-8 to TRBJ2-3; 7 nucleotides agree with TRBD2. The CDR3 extends over 15 amino acids. Trimming removed 0 bases from V and 0 bases from J; junction bases left unmatched: 0. In germline, CDR1 is SGHVS, CDR2 FQNEAQ. The CDR3 sequence is CASSLARGSTDTQYF. The DNA of the CDR3 is TGTGCCAGCAGCTTAGCGCGGGGGAGCACAGATACGCAGTATTTT.

The chain combines TRBV28 with TRBJ2-7; TRBD2 agrees at 12 bases. Unmatched junction bases numbered 11, after V lost 4 bases and J lost 4 bases. Germline CDR1 is MDHEN and CDR2 is SYDVKM. The CDR3 runs 17 residues. CDR3 bases: TGTGCCAGCAGTTCAAGACTAGCGGGAGTAGGGGAGTACGAGCAGTACTTC. Its translation is CASSSRLAGVGEYEQYF. The whole variable domain, filled in from reference TRBV28 and TRBJ2-7, reads DVKVTQSSRYLVKRTGEKVFLECVQDMDHENMFWYRQDPGLGLRLIYFSYDVKMKEKGDIPEGYSVSREKKERFSLILESASTNQTSMYLCASSSRLAGVGEYEQYFGPGTRLTVT.

This clonotype was counted only a few times. This rearrangement joins TRBV28 to TRBJ2-2; unclear D gene. This CDR3 spans 15 amino acids. The V gene lost 2 bases and the J gene lost 2 bases, with 9 bases spanning the gap. CDR1 MDHEN and CDR2 SYDVKM come from the germline V gene. The DNA of the CDR3 is TGTGCCAGCAGTTTACTTACAGCAAACACCGGGGAGCTGTTTTTT. This translates into CASSLLTANTGELFF.

The genes are TRBV11-3 and TRBJ2-1, with 11 nucleotides matching TRBD1. Germline CDR1 SGHNT, CDR2 YENEEA. Losses at the gene ends were 1 base for V and 3 bases for J; bases not matched to a gene: 2. The CDR3 loop spans 16 amino acids. In DNA, the CDR3 is TGTGCCAGCAGCTTAGCCGGGACAGGGGGCTACAATGAGCAGTTCTTC. Amino acids: CASSLAGTGGYNEQFF.

V and J are TRBV6-1 and TRBJ1-2, with D maybe TRBD1 (6 bases). Trimming stripped 5 bases from V and 5 bases from J, with 12 bases between. Germline V gene sequence: CDR1 MNHNS, CDR2 SASEGT. CDR3 size: 13 residues. Written as DNA, the CDR3 is TGTGCCAGCAGTTCGTGGACAGCTTATGGCTACACCTTC. Amino acids: CASSSWTAYGYTF.

This clonotype was recorded at least ten times. The V call is TRBV6-1, the J call TRBJ2-1, with 13 bases lining up with TRBD2. Germline-derived CDR1 and CDR2 are MNHNS and SASEGT. V shed 6 bases, J shed 9 bases, and the junction held 8 bases outside the gene matches. The CDR3 has 15 residues. The CDR3 spells CASRTGTSGKFEQFF. For the CDR3, the DNA is TGTGCCAGCAGGACCGGGACTAGCGGGAAATTTGAGCAGTTCTTC.

This clonotype was seen ten or more times. This rearrangement joins TRBV20-1 to TRBJ2-3, with TRBD2 matching over 12 bases. This CDR3 is built from 16 residues. The V gene end was trimmed by 6 bases and the J gene end by 4 bases; junction bases not matched to a gene: 11. CDR1 is DFQATT, CDR2 SNEGSKA, per germline (reference sequence). CDR3 loop: CSAPGLAGPRADTQYF. Here the CDR3 DNA reads TGCAGTGCCCCGGGACTAGCGGGTCCGCGCGCAGATACGCAGTATTTT.

This chain joins TRBV4-3 and TRBJ2-7, with TRBD1 as a possible D gene (5 bases). This CDR3 contains 15 residues. The ends were cut back, 2 bases at V and 6 bases at J, with 17 bases in the middle. Germline CDR1 and CDR2: LGHNA and YSLEER. The CDR3 coding sequence is TGCGCCAGCAGCCAACGGGTAGGGGAAACACTCGAGCAGTACTTC. Encoded protein: CASSQRVGETLEQYF.

Turning to this clonotype: Its ends do not fully match the called genes, so a read error is possible. The rearrangement joins TRBV30 to TRBJ2-5, with D possibly being TRBD2 (5 bases). CDR3 length: 15 amino acids. CDR1 is GTSNPN and CDR2 is SVGIG in the germline V gene (reference sequence). The chain's CDR3 is CARSRETVIQETQYF. As DNA, the CDR3 is TGTGCCCGGAGTCGGGAAACAGTTATCCAAGAGACCCAGTACTTC.

This clonotype has more than one count but fewer than ten. V is TRBV7-6 and J is TRBJ2-5, with D unclear. The V end was cut by 3 bases, the J end by 4 bases, with 3 bases between. Germline V gene lookup returns CDR1 SGHVS and CDR2 FNYEAQ. The CDR3 length is 11 residues. CDR3 protein: CASSFTETQYF. CDR3 bases: TGTGCCAGCAGCTTTACAGAGACCCAGTACTTC.

This clonotype was observed a few times. V and J are TRBV24-1 and TRBJ2-1, with no clear D. This CDR3 contains 18 residues. The germline V gene encodes CDR1 KGHDR and CDR2 SFDVKD. Trimming cost V 3 bases and J 0 bases, with 17 bases left between them. The CDR3 is CATSDHSGGRSSYNEQFF. Here the CDR3 DNA reads TGTGCCACCAGTGATCATTCGGGCGGTAGAAGCTCCTACAATGAGCAGTTCTTC.

V is TRBV5-1 and J is TRBJ2-3; 11 bases are a match to TRBD2. V dropped 3 bases and J dropped 6; count of bases not matched to a gene: 21. CDR3 size: 20 residues. Germline CDR1 is SGHRS and CDR2 is YFSETQ. The CDR3 loop reads CASSSQGVALLAGAVDTQYF. DNA of the CDR3: TGCGCCAGCAGCTCCCAGGGGGTAGCCCTACTAGCGGGGGCTGTGGATACGCAGTATTTT.

This clonotype was recorded at least ten times. The V gene is TRBV11-2, the J gene TRBJ1-2; D perhaps matches TRBD1 (5 bases). Germline lookup yields CDR1 SGHAT and CDR2 FQNNGV. The CDR3 spans 13 residues. V lost 4 bases, J lost 7 bases, and 13 bases lay in between. In DNA, the CDR3 is TGTGCCAGCAGCTCCACCGGGACCCTTGGCTACACCTTC. As protein: CASSSTGTLGYTF.

About this clonotype itself: This could be a read error, since a much larger clone is one nucleotide away. The chain is built from TRBV5-1 and TRBJ2-7; D might be TRBD1 (6 bases). From germline, CDR1 is SGHRS and CDR2 YFSETQ. The CDR3 runs 14 residues. The CDR3 DNA reads TGCGCCAGCAGCCATGACAGGACCTCCTACGGGCAGTACTTC. This gives the protein CASSHDRTSYGQYF.

V and J are TRBV30 and TRBJ2-1; 7 nucleotides match TRBD2. Germline loops: CDR1 GTSNPN, CDR2 SVGIG (reference sequence). This CDR3 comprises 19 residues. The ends lost 0 bases at V and 5 bases at J; junction bases unmatched: 19. The CDR3 DNA follows: TGTGCCTGGAGTGTAGTTGGGTATGGTGCGGGAGTTGCCCACAATGAGCAGTTCTTC. Translating it yields CAWSVVGYGAGVAHNEQFF.

V gene TRBV5-1 combines with J gene TRBJ1-2, with TRBD1 as a possible D gene (5 bases). Germline values: CDR1 SGHRS, CDR2 YFSETQ. The CDR3 contains 12 residues. V shed 4 bases and J shed 4 bases, with 8 bases lying between them. The CDR3 coding sequence is TGCGCCAGCAGCGCCGGGACCTATGGCTACACCTTC. Protein: CASSAGTYGYTF.

This clonotype was detected ten times or more. The V gene is TRBV5-1, the J gene TRBJ2-1; TRBD2 matches 12 bases. Germline V gene sequence: CDR1 SGHRS, CDR2 YFSETQ. CDR3 size: 15 residues. After removal of 4 bases from V and 5 bases from J, the junction contained 4 bases not matched to a gene. In nucleotides, the CDR3 is TGCGCCAGCAGCCCCCGGACTAGCGGGAACAATGAGCAGTTCTTC. Translated, it gives CASSPRTSGNNEQFF.

The sample holds a few counts of this clonotype. The genes are TRBV4-1 and TRBJ2-3; 8 bases are a match to TRBD2. Germline assignment: CDR1 MGHRA and CDR2 YSYEKL. The CDR3 totals 17 residues. V shed 5 bases, J shed 0 bases, and the junction held 10 bases outside the gene matches. The CDR3 loop is CASSENGLATSTDTQYF. The DNA of the CDR3 is TGCGCCAGCAGCGAGAACGGACTAGCTACTAGCACAGATACGCAGTATTTT.

This rearrangement joins TRBV4-1 to TRBJ1-1, with no clear D. Trimming removed 3 bases from V and 7 bases from J, with 21 bases in between. This CDR3 is built from 16 residues. The germline V gene has CDR1 MGHRA and CDR2 YSYEKL. The CDR3 spells CASSHSGPGLESEAFF. CDR3 sequence (DNA): TGCGCCAGCAGCCATTCGGGTCCTGGACTGGAGAGTGAAGCTTTCTTT.

The sample holds many counts of this clonotype. The chain combines TRBV28 with TRBJ1-5; a weak D match, TRBD1 (5 bases). The V gene lost 7 bases and the J gene lost 1 base, with 17 bases spanning the gap. CDR1 and CDR2 from the germline V gene are MDHEN and SYDVKM. CDR3 length: 16 residues. The CDR3 loop reads CASTFVGQGSNQPQHF. In DNA form, the CDR3 reads TGTGCCAGCACCTTCGTAGGGCAGGGAAGCAATCAGCCCCAGCATTTT.